The following is a T cell receptor (beta chain) sequence with its context. The target antigen is unknown. This record comes from a study of vaccination effects on CD4 cells after COVID-19. The CDR3 totals 14 residues. The V end was cut by 6 bases, the J end by 6 bases, with 15 bases between. In germline, CDR1 is MGHRA, CDR2 YSYEKL. Ahead of sequencing, the ViraFEST assay grew antigen-specific CD4+ T cells using viral peptide pools. Following culture for under 12 days, CD4+ T cells were isolated. Each vaccine recipient was nucleocapsid antibody negative and had no prior SARS-CoV-2 infection. Notes on the study in general: Infection- and vaccine-induced clones contracted markedly late after vaccination. Healthy vaccinees' vaccine-induced clones included only 1 of 255 cross-reacting with common cold coronaviruses.

Profiling relied on immunoSEQ multiplex PCR, and the TCRdb table lists in-frame clones only, not all of them. The sample has about 40,000 clones, around 66% seen once. The input for sequencing was CD4+ T cells from PBMCs cultured with HCoV-OC43 spike peptides, taken before COVID-19 vaccination. Indicated subset: HCoV-OC43 spike overlapping peptide pool stimulation. The TCR comes from a human donor who received a COVID-19 vaccine. The J gene is TRBJ2-1, the V gene TRBV4-1, with D perhaps matching TRBD1 (6 bases). CDR3 region: CASSFRDMLNEQFF. CDR3 in DNA: TGCGCCAGCAGTTTCCGGGACATGCTCAATGAGCAGTTCTTC.